This paragraph covers one T cell receptor (beta chain) sequence. What it binds is not known. These data belong to a study of shared clonotypes between healthy human individuals. CD45RO negativity and positive selection for CCR7 defined naive CD8 cells, a population that excluded terminally differentiated effector memory CD45RA+ cells. Study observations and caveats: Lower generation probabilities were found for non-shared clonotypes than for those shared by all four donors. A handful of donors shared roughly 5% of their naive CD4 clonotypes.

Profiling relied on immunoSEQ multiplex PCR, and the TCRdb table lists in-frame clones only, not all of them. The top ten clones hold roughly 1% of a sample with millions of clones, approximately 95% of them seen once. Sequenced input: naive CD8+ T cells sorted from blood. The clonotype originates from a man younger than 35 in good health.

The CDR3 region has the DNA TGTGCCAGCAGCGTAGGTAGCGGAAATACAGATACGCAGTATTTT. Encoded protein: CASSVGSGNTDTQYF. The rearrangement links TRBV9 to TRBJ2-3; the D gene is possibly TRBD2 (6 bases). Germline-derived CDR1 and CDR2 are SGDLS and YYNGEE. V was trimmed by 0 bases and J by 3 bases, leaving 11 bases between them. The CDR3 extends over 15 amino acids. Using reference TRBV9 and TRBJ2-3 for the parts outside the CDR3, the full variable domain is DSGVTQTPKHLITATGQRVTLRCSPRSGDLSVYWYQQSLDQGLQFLIQYYNGEERAKGNILERFSAQQFPDLHSELNLSSLELGDSALYFCASSVGSGNTDTQYFGPGTRLTVL.